This T cell receptor (beta chain) originates from a study of T cells in Graves' hyperthyroidism and ophthalmopathy. The TCR beta CDR3 regions underwent amplification using RNA transcripts as the source. The HTBI primer set served for first-round RT-PCR of the TCR CDR3. TCRdb analysed the multiplex PCR reads with MiXCR anew, one entry per CDR3 protein. The sample contains 300,000 to 400,000 distinct CDR3 sequences, about 20% of which appear only once. The CDR3 loop spans 12 amino acids. Germline CDR1 SQVTM, CDR2 ANQGSEA. V lost 4 bases to trimming and J lost 8 bases; unmatched junction nucleotides: 4. This sequence originates from a woman between 50 and 59 years old with Graves' hyperthyroidism. The rearrangement links TRBV29-1 to TRBJ1-2, with TRBD1 matching 10 bases. Sequenced input: blood. This chain's CDR3 is CSVVGTGEGYTF. As DNA, the CDR3 is TGCAGCGTTGTGGGGACAGGGGAGGGCTACACCTTC.